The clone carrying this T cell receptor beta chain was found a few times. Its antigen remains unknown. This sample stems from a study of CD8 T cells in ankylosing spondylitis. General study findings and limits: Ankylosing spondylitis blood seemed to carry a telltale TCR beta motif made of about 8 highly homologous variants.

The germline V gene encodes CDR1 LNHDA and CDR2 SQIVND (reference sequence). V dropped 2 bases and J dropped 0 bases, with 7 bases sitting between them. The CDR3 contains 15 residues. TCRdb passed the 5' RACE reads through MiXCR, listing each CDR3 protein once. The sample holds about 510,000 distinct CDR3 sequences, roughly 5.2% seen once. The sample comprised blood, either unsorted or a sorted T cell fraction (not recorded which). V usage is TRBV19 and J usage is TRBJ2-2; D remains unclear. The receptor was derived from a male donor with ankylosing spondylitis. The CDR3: CASSIRNTNTGELFF. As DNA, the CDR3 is TGTGCCAGTAGTATACGCAATACGAACACCGGGGAGCTGTTTTTT. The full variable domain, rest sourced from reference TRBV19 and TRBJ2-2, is DGGITQSPKYLFRKEGQNVTLSCEQNLNHDAMYWYRQDPGQGLRLIYYSQIVNDFQKGDIAEGYSVSREKKESFPLTVTSAQKNPTAFYLCASSIRNTNTGELFFGEGSRLTVL.